Below are 20 T cell receptor beta chains sequenced from a single sample in a study of response to subunit inactivated influenza vaccine (dated by TCRdb to the late 2010s). The library was built by means of RT-PCR. Sequencing was carried out with an Illumina HiSeq 2500. TCRdb reanalyzed the raw reads on its own, using fastp at Q25 for trimming and MiXCR for clone calling, and kept in-frame beta chains. Every entry covers one CDR3 protein and lists the most common genes and DNA from its rows. The sample yields around 850,000 distinct CDR3 sequences; approximately 18% were counted once. Jointly, the top ten make up around 9.9% of the sample. The specimen comprised PBMCs from blood, sampled 5 to 6 days after vaccination. Source of these receptors: a man in his fifties or sixties who received an inactivated influenza vaccine. Donor details come from another sample of the same person, matched by shared clones.

The rearrangement uses TRBV6-5 and TRBJ2-7; 7 bases map to TRBD1. J lost 6 bases, V lost 4 bases, and 9 bases had no gene match. Germline CDR1 reads MNHEY; CDR2 reads SVGAGI. This CDR3 has 14 residues. Written as DNA, the CDR3 is TGTGCCAGCAGTTTTTTAGGGGGCCTTAGCGAGCAGTACTTC. Amino acid sequence: CASSFLGGLSEQYF.

The V call is TRBV20-1, the J call TRBJ2-5; 7 positions agree with TRBD1. Germline V gives CDR1 DFQATT, CDR2 SNEGSKA (reference sequence). CDR3 size: 14 residues. The V and J ends lost 7 bases and 3 bases, in that order; junction bases with no gene match: 11. CDR3 region: CSGEPAGQEETQYF. For the CDR3, the DNA is TGCAGTGGCGAACCTGCAGGACAGGAAGAGACCCAGTACTTC.

The chain employs TRBV7-9 and TRBJ1-2; D remains ambiguous. Trimming left V 4 bases short and J 7 bases short, with 10 bases between. This CDR3 spans 12 amino acids. Germline V gene sequence: CDR1 SEHNR, CDR2 FQNEAQ (reference sequence). This chain's CDR3 is CASSSAGRGYTF. The CDR3 DNA is TGTGCCAGCAGCTCCGCGGGCCGTGGCTACACCTTC.

The rearrangement uses TRBV29-1 and TRBJ2-7; TRBD1 is a possible D gene (5 bases). The V and J ends lost 4 bases and 2 bases respectively, with 9 bases between them. Germline CDR1 reads SQVTM; CDR2 reads ANQGSEA. This CDR3 contains 12 residues. CDR3 region: CSVAGNTYEQYF. CDR3 DNA: TGCAGCGTTGCAGGGAACACCTACGAGCAGTACTTC.

The rearrangement uses TRBV12-3 or TRBV12-4 and TRBJ1-4; D possibly corresponds to TRBD1 (5 bases). The CDR3 sequence is 14 residues long. The ends were cut back, 3 bases at V and 3 bases at J, with 8 bases in the middle. The CDR3 coding sequence is TGTGCCAGCAGTTTGAGGGGCCCTAATGAAAAACTGTTTTTT. It specifies CASSLRGPNEKLFF.

The chain recombines TRBV20-1 with TRBJ2-5; D gene unclear. CDR1 DFQATT and CDR2 SNEGSKA come from the germline V gene (reference sequence). The CDR3 spans 13 residues. The V and J ends lost 3 bases and 1 base respectively, with 9 bases between them. CDR3 protein: CSASSGPQETQYF. The CDR3 region has the DNA TGCAGTGCTAGTTCGGGTCCCCAAGAGACCCAGTACTTC.

V usage is TRBV27 and J usage is TRBJ2-7; the D gene is possibly TRBD2 (6 bases). Trimming stripped 8 bases from V and 0 bases from J, with 14 bases between. The V gene's germline CDR1 is MNHEY and CDR2 SMNVEV (reference sequence). The length of the CDR3 is 14 residues. This CDR3 reads CASRNGGSSYEQYF. The CDR3 region has the DNA TGTGCCAGCCGGAACGGAGGGTCCTCCTACGAGCAGTACTTC.

V and J are TRBV10-3 and TRBJ2-7, with TRBD1 identical over 9 bases. The J segment lost 7 bases and the V segment lost 4 bases, leaving 5 bases of the junction unmatched. This CDR3 is built from 13 residues. The germline gives CDR1 ENHRY, CDR2 SYGVKD. CDR3 loop: CAISAGDRVEQYF. The CDR3 DNA sequence: TGTGCCATCAGTGCCGGGGACAGGGTGGAGCAGTACTTC.

The chain combines TRBV27 with TRBJ2-7; D uncertain. Trimming removed 1 base from V and 0 bases from J, with 10 bases in between. Per the germline V gene, CDR1 is MNHEY and CDR2 is SMNVEV (reference sequence). There are 15 residues in the CDR3. The CDR3 coding sequence is TGTGCCAGCAGTTTATATAGCAGACTCTCCTACGAGCAGTACTTC. Its protein is CASSLYSRLSYEQYF.

This clonotype was detected once. The chain couples TRBV6-5 to TRBJ2-2; 9 bases align to TRBD2. This CDR3 comprises 17 residues. V trimming: 3 bases; J trimming: 3 bases; junction bases outside the gene matches: 8. Germline CDR1 MNHEY, CDR2 SVGAGI. The CDR3: CASSYAVGTSYTGELFF. As DNA, the CDR3 is TGTGCCAGCAGTTATGCGGTCGGGACTAGCTACACCGGGGAGCTGTTTTTT.

The chain carries TRBV6-1 and TRBJ2-1; 9 positions match TRBD2. Trimming took 6 bases from V and 0 from J; bases not matched to a gene: 3. CDR1 is MNHNS, CDR2 SASEGT, per germline. The CDR3 contains 15 residues. This chain's CDR3 is CASSIAGVSYNEQFF. The CDR3 DNA sequence: TGTGCCAGCAGCATAGCGGGAGTCTCCTACAATGAGCAGTTCTTC.

The chain couples TRBV20-1 to TRBJ2-7, with TRBD1 matching over 8 bases. This CDR3 is 13 amino acids long. Per the germline V gene, CDR1 is DFQATT and CDR2 is SNEGSKA (reference sequence). V shed 7 bases and J 6 bases; nucleotides not matched to a gene: 11. This CDR3 reads CSVRSGQASEQYF. In nucleotides, the CDR3 is TGCAGTGTCCGATCGGGACAGGCGTCCGAGCAGTACTTC.

Comments on this clonotype: A much larger clone lies a single base off, so this may be a read error. This chain uses TRBV20-1 with TRBJ2-1; 8 bases align to TRBD2. The germline CDR1 and CDR2 sequences are DFQATT and SNEGSKA (reference sequence). CDR3 size: 14 residues. The CDR3 DNA reads as TGCACTGCGGTGAGCGGGAGCTCCTACAATGAGCAGTTCTTC. Protein sequence: CTAVSGSSYNEQFF.

This sequence joins TRBV20-1 and TRBJ2-1, with 11 bases aligning to TRBD2. The CDR3 extends over 14 amino acids. V shed 3 bases, J shed 8 bases, and the junction held 6 bases outside the gene matches. The V gene's germline CDR1 is DFQATT and CDR2 SNEGSKA (reference sequence). The CDR3 spells CSARGLAVSYEQFF. For the CDR3, the DNA is TGCAGTGCTAGGGGACTAGCGGTGTCTTATGAGCAGTTCTTC.

Of note for this clonotype: This may come from a read error, since a much larger clone is one base off. The genes are TRBV4-1 and TRBJ2-5; D call uncertain. This CDR3 comprises 15 residues. CDR1 is MGHRA, CDR2 YSYEKL, per germline. V was trimmed by 0 bases and J by 2 bases, leaving 10 bases between them. CDR3 loop: CASSQDWAGQETQYF. CDR3 bases: TGCGCCAGCAGCCAAGATTGGGCAGGACAAGAGACCCAGTACTTC.

The chain uses TRBV5-4 and TRBJ2-2, with D tentatively TRBD2 (5 bases). Trimming took 6 bases from V and 3 from J, leaving 15 bases between them. CDR1 and CDR2 (germline): SGHNT, YYREEE (reference sequence). The CDR3 spans 15 residues. The CDR3 protein is CASTTEGRYTGELFF. The CDR3 bases are TGTGCCAGCACCACCGAGGGCAGGTACACCGGGGAGCTGTTTTTT. The full variable domain, completed using reference TRBV5-4 and TRBJ2-2, is ETGVTQSPTHLIKTRGQQVTLRCSSQSGHNTVSWYQQALGQGPQFIFQYYREEENGRGNFPPRFSGLQFPNYSSELNVNALELDDSALYLCASTTEGRYTGELFFGEGSRLTVL.

This clonotype was seen a handful of times. This chain links TRBV6-1 with TRBJ2-3, with 10 bases lining up with TRBD2. Trimming took 6 bases from V and 4 from J; bases not matched to a gene: 10. Germline lookup yields CDR1 MNHNS and CDR2 SASEGT. This CDR3 has 16 amino acids. CDR3 sequence reads: CASRHPAGGGPDTQYF. The CDR3 bases are TGTGCCAGCAGGCACCCAGCGGGGGGGGGACCAGATACGCAGTATTTT.

This clonotype has only a few counts. The rearrangement uses TRBV5-5 and TRBJ2-3; possible D gene TRBD1, 6 bases. The V end lost 8 bases, the J end lost 7 bases, and 23 bases lay between the germline ends. The CDR3 runs to 15 residues. Germline CDR1 reads SGHKS; CDR2 reads YYEKEE (reference sequence). The CDR3 loop is CASQGTPEAVNTQYF. CDR3 sequence (DNA): TGTGCCAGTCAGGGGACACCTGAAGCGGTAAATACGCAGTATTTT.

The rearrangement uses TRBV7-2 and TRBJ2-2; D is unclear. Trimming removed 5 bases from V and 7 bases from J, with 11 bases in between. The CDR3 is 13 amino acids. Looked up from germline, CDR1 is SGHTA and CDR2 is FQGNSA. CDR3 DNA sequence: TGTGCCAGCAGCCCCTATTTTGGCGGGGAGCTGTTTTTT. This encodes CASSPYFGGELFF. Looking up the rest from reference TRBV7-2 and TRBJ2-2 gives the full variable domain: GAGVSQSPSNKVTEKGKDVELRCDPISGHTALYWYRQSLGQGLEFLIYFQGNSAPDKSGLPSDRFSAERTGGSVSTLTIQRTQQEDSAVYLCASSPYFGGELFFGEGSRLTVL.

This chain links TRBV20-1 with TRBJ2-7, with 7 bases that match TRBD1. V was clipped by 6 bases and J by 6 bases; unmatched bases: 14. Germline CDR1 and CDR2: DFQATT and SNEGSKA (reference sequence). The CDR3 consists of 14 residues. CDR3 nucleotide sequence: TGCAGTGCAAACGAAAAACAGGGGATTAGCGAGCAGTACTTC. Translating it yields CSANEKQGISEQYF.